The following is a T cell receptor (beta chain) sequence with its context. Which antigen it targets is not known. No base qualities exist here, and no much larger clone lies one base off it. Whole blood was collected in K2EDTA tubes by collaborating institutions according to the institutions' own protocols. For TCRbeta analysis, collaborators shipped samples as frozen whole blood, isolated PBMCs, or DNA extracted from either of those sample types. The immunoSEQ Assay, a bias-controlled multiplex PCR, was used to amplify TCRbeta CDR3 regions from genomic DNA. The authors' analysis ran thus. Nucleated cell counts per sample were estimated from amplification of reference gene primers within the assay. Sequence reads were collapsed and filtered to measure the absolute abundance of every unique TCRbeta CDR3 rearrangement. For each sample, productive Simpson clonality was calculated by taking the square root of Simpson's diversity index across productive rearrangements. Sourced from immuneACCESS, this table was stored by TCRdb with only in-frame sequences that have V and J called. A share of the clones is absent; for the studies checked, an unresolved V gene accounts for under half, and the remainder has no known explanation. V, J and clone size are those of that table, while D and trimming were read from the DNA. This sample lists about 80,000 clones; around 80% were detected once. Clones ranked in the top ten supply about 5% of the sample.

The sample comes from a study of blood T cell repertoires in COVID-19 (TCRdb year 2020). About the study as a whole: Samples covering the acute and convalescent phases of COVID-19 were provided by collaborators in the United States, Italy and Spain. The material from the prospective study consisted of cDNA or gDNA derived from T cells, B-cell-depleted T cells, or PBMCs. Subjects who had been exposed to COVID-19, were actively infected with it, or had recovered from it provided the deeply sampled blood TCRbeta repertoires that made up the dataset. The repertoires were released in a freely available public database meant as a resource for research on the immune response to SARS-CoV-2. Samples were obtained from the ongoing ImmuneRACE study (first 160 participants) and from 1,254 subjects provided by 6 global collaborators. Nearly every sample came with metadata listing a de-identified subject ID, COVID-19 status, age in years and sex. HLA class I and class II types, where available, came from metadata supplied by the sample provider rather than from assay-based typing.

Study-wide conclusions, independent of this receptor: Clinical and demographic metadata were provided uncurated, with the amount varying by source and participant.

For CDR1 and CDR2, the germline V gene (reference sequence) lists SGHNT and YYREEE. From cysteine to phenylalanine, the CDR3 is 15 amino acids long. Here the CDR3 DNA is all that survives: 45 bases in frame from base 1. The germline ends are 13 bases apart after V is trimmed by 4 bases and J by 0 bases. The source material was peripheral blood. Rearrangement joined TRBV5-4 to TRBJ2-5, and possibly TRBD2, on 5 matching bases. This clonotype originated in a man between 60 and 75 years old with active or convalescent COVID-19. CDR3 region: CASSPGGGYQETQYF. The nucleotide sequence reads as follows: TGTGCCAGCAGCCCGGGCGGCGGGTACCAAGAGACCCAGTACTTC.